One and the same sample provided the 18 T cell receptor beta chains below, sequenced in a study of naive and memory T cell subsets. The study's findings and limits: A few larger clonotypes appeared in naive repertoires, especially CD8, possibly memory cells re-expressing CD45RA.

Both TRBC1 and TRBC2 were covered by a beta constant-region primer of two equimolar oligonucleotides. Four rounds of PCR amplified the ligated cDNA using nested alpha and beta constant-region primers plus SP2. TCRdb re-analysed the UMI-ligation and nested PCR reads in MiXCR, keeping a single row per CDR3 protein. The sample yields over 110,000 distinct CDR3 sequences, 15% to 25% seen once. Their antigen targets remain unknown. Material for sequencing was naive CD8+ T cells from blood. The receptors come from a human donor in good health.

This clonotype has just a few counts. The genes are TRBV28 and TRBJ2-5, with 14 bases aligning to TRBD2. CDR1 and CDR2 from the germline V gene are MDHEN and SYDVKM. This CDR3 comprises 17 residues. The junction had 5 bases not matched to a gene; V was cut back by 4 bases and J by 1 base. For the CDR3, the DNA is TGTGCCAGCAGTTCCCTGGGACTAGCGGGGGCCCAAGAGACCCAGTACTTC. Translating it yields CASSSLGLAGAQETQYF.

J is TRBJ2-7 and V is TRBV13; D is unclear. V lost 6 bases and J 0 bases, leaving 9 bases between the germline ends. This CDR3 spans 13 amino acids. Germline assignment: CDR1 PRHDT and CDR2 FYEKMQ (reference sequence). The CDR3 DNA follows: TGTGCCAGCAGTGTGCGGCTCTCCTACGAGCAGTACTTC. Its protein product is CASSVRLSYEQYF.

The genes are TRBV6-5 and TRBJ2-2; D is unclear. There are 14 residues in the CDR3. Germline CDR1 reads MNHEY; CDR2 reads SVGAGI. The V end lost 6 bases, the J end lost 6 bases, and 14 bases lay between the germline ends. CDR3 DNA: TGTGCCAGCAGCACCCAGATTTCGGCCGGGGAGCTGTTTTTT. Amino acid sequence: CASSTQISAGELFF.

This clonotype has a handful of counts. The V and J genes are TRBV28 and TRBJ2-2; D perhaps matches TRBD1 (6 bases). CDR1 is MDHEN, CDR2 SYDVKM, per germline. CDR3 length: 16 residues. Trimming cost V 1 base and J 2 bases, with 11 bases left between them. In nucleotides, the CDR3 is TGTGCCAGCAGTTTATCGGACAGCAGCAACACCGGGGAGCTGTTTTTT. Translating gives CASSLSDSSNTGELFF.

The gene calls are TRBV6-2 or TRBV6-3 and TRBJ1-1; D is possibly TRBD1 (6 bases). Looked up from germline, CDR1 is MNHEY and CDR2 is SVGEGT. This CDR3 contains 12 residues. With 1 base removed from V and 10 bases from J, the gap between germline ends came to 10 bases. The CDR3 sequence: CASSYLDSTAFF. CDR3 coding DNA: TGTGCCAGCAGTTACTTGGACAGTACAGCTTTCTTT.

V and J are TRBV7-2 and TRBJ2-7; 10 bases agree with TRBD2. CDR3 length: 14 amino acids. CDR1 is SGHTA, CDR2 FQGNSA, per germline. Losses at the gene ends were 6 bases for V and 4 bases for J; bases not matched to a gene: 6. For the CDR3, the DNA is TGTGCCAGCAGTACCCTAGCGGGAGTTTACGAGCAGTACTTC. The encoded protein is CASSTLAGVYEQYF.

The chain couples TRBV12-3 or TRBV12-4 to TRBJ2-7; D gene ambiguous. Trimming took 7 bases from V and 5 from J, leaving 15 bases between them. The CDR3 has 13 amino acids. The CDR3 sequence: CASIGPSSHEQYF. CDR3 DNA sequence: TGTGCCAGCATCGGACCGAGTTCCCACGAGCAGTACTTC.

This clonotype came up a few times. The chain uses TRBV4-1 and TRBJ2-1, with D hard to call. The CDR3 spans 14 residues. V lost 0 bases and J lost 5, with 8 bases in between. Per the germline V gene, CDR1 is MGHRA and CDR2 is YSYEKL. In DNA, the CDR3 is TGCGCCAGCAGCCAAGAACTAACCCACAATGAGCAGTTCTTC. Protein sequence: CASSQELTHNEQFF.

The rearrangement uses TRBV6-1 and TRBJ2-2; D not resolved. The CDR3 runs 12 residues. Trimming left V 8 bases short and J 6 bases short, with 10 bases between. Looked up from germline, CDR1 is MNHNS and CDR2 is SASEGT. This CDR3 reads CASFGEAGELFF. DNA of the CDR3: TGTGCCAGCTTCGGCGAAGCCGGGGAGCTGTTTTTT.

This chain connects TRBV7-2 to TRBJ2-7, with 8 bases aligning to TRBD2. CDR1 is SGHTA, CDR2 FQGNSA, per germline. V shed 8 bases, J shed 1 base, and the junction held 7 bases outside the gene matches. This CDR3 is built from 14 residues. CDR3 protein: CASAPASGSYEQYF. CDR3 sequence (DNA): TGTGCCAGCGCCCCCGCTAGCGGGTCCTACGAGCAGTACTTC.

This clonotype was picked up a small number of times. The V and J genes are TRBV20-1 and TRBJ1-2, with 7 bases fitting TRBD1. CDR1 DFQATT and CDR2 SNEGSKA come from the germline V gene (reference sequence). Losses at the gene ends were 3 bases for V and 7 bases for J; bases not matched to a gene: 17. This CDR3 comprises 16 residues. CDR3 in amino acids: CSASFSTGQPTSGYTF. CDR3 in DNA: TGCAGTGCTAGTTTTTCGACAGGGCAACCTACTAGTGGCTACACCTTC.

There are a few counts of this clonotype. V usage is TRBV9 and J usage is TRBJ2-5; TRBD2 might be the D (5 bases). Trimming took off 4 bases at V and 5 bases at J, with 12 bases between the two ends. Germline assignment: CDR1 SGDLS and CDR2 YYNGEE. The CDR3 spans 13 residues. In DNA form, the CDR3 reads TGTGCCAGCAGCCCCCACGGGGTGGAGACCCAGTACTTC. Translated, it gives CASSPHGVETQYF.

The gene calls are TRBV6-1 and TRBJ2-2; tentatively, D is TRBD1 or TRBD2 (5 bases each). V lost 8 bases and J 0 bases, leaving 10 bases between the germline ends. Germline CDR1 is MNHNS and CDR2 is SASEGT. The CDR3 is 14 amino acids. The CDR3 here is CASPGASNTGELFF. In nucleotides, the CDR3 is TGTGCCAGCCCCGGGGCATCGAACACCGGGGAGCTGTTTTTT.

The rearrangement joins TRBV6-2 or TRBV6-3 to TRBJ2-7; 7 positions match TRBD2. With 5 bases clipped from V and 7 bases from J, the junction kept 14 bases outside the gene matches. CDR1 is MNHEY, CDR2 SVGEGT, per germline. The length of the CDR3 is 15 residues. The CDR3 sequence: CASSGPLRETWEQYF. The CDR3 DNA sequence: TGTGCCAGCAGTGGACCTCTGCGGGAGACTTGGGAGCAGTACTTC.

This clonotype appeared a few times. The V and J genes are TRBV3-1 and TRBJ2-1; D remains ambiguous. Germline V CDR1 and CDR2: LGHDT, YNNKEL (reference sequence). This CDR3 region has 12 residues. V lost 0 bases to trimming and J lost 8 bases, with 5 bases between them. The CDR3 reads CASSQDLDEQFF. The CDR3 bases are TGTGCCAGCAGCCAAGACTTGGATGAGCAGTTCTTC.

CDR3 sequence reads: CASSFLQANTHNEQFF. The CDR3 DNA sequence: TGTGCCAGCAGTTTCCTGCAGGCTAACACCCACAATGAGCAGTTCTTC. V usage is TRBV28 and J usage is TRBJ2-1, with unresolved D. CDR3 length: 16 amino acids. Per the germline V gene, CDR1 is MDHEN and CDR2 is SYDVKM. Trimming cost V 3 bases and J 5 bases, with 17 bases left between them.

The chain combines TRBV15 with TRBJ2-3; maybe TRBD1 (5 bases). Trimming pared 3 bases from V and 1 base from J, leaving 8 bases between. The CDR3 has 14 residues. Germline V gives CDR1 LNHNV, CDR2 YYDKDF (reference sequence). The CDR3 reads CATSRWGGTDTQYF. CDR3 sequence (DNA): TGTGCCACCAGCAGGTGGGGCGGCACAGATACGCAGTATTTT.

This clonotype was seen a handful of times. The V and J genes are TRBV3-1 and TRBJ2-7; 9 bases fit TRBD2. Germline trimming cut 0 bases from V and 6 bases from J; bases unmatched to any gene: 6. The CDR3 sequence is 15 residues long. The germline gives CDR1 LGHDT, CDR2 YNNKEL (reference sequence). CDR3 residues: CASSQDRGLALEQYF. CDR3 DNA sequence: TGTGCCAGCAGCCAAGATAGGGGACTAGCCCTCGAGCAGTACTTC.